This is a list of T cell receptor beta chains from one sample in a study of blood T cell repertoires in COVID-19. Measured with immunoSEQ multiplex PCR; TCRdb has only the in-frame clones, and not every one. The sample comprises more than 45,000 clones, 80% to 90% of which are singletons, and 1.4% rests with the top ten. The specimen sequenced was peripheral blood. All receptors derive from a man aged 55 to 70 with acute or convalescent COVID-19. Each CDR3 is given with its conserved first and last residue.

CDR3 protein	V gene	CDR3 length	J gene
CASSQRLAGGGQETQYF	TRBV4-2	17	TRBJ2-5
CASSLATGTQPQHF	TRBV7-8	14	TRBJ1-5
CASSFENGYNEQFF	TRBV5-1	14	TRBJ2-1
CASSGYGEQYF	TRBV5-4	11	TRBJ2-7
CASSLAMVEGGGEQYF	TRBV11-3	16	TRBJ2-7
CASSPPPIRQMNTEAFF	TRBV28	17	TRBJ1-1
CASRRDRGNSPLHF	TRBV2	14	TRBJ1-6
CASSYSAGPVYGYTF	TRBV6-2/TRBV6-3	15	TRBJ1-2
CASSLEVNGGARYGYTF	TRBV5-5	17	TRBJ1-2
CASNPGLATDTQYF	TRBV7-2	14	TRBJ2-3
CASSYPTGQQETQYF	TRBV6-6	15	TRBJ2-5
CASSLRNRENSGNTIYF	TRBV19	17	TRBJ1-3
CASSLSRSGNTIYF	TRBV11-3	14	TRBJ1-3
CASSIGTGRYEQYF	TRBV7-2	14	TRBJ2-7
CASSARVNNSPLHF	TRBV25-1	14	TRBJ1-6
CASSPVGTAYGYTF	TRBV7-2	14	TRBJ1-2
CASGGGERVSYEQYF	TRBV5-6	15	TRBJ2-7
CAWSPSSALTYTF	TRBV30	13	TRBJ1-2
CASKGRGSSYEQYF	TRBV28	14	TRBJ2-7
CASTLQENYGYTF	TRBV28	13	TRBJ1-2
CASSKVSPGYF	TRBV19	11	TRBJ1-3
CASSDRLEASNEKLFF	TRBV4-2	16	TRBJ1-4
CASSLDSGSENEQFF	TRBV5-1	15	TRBJ2-1
CASSLVSGAADTQYF	TRBV5-1	15	TRBJ2-3
CASSHRDRNIQYF	TRBV7-8	13	TRBJ2-4
CAISESGGRFYEQYF	TRBV10-3	15	TRBJ2-7
CAISENDTGASPLHF	TRBV10-3	15	TRBJ1-6
CASSLARGYTF	TRBV12-3/TRBV12-4	11	TRBJ1-2
CASSLYGDRGGYGYTF	TRBV7-8	16	TRBJ1-2
CASSRTGENSPLHF	TRBV19	14	TRBJ1-6
CASSLLGSANTGELFF	TRBV28	16	TRBJ2-2
CAWSQGDSNQPQHF	TRBV30	14	TRBJ1-5
CAWSSRQGNQPQHF	TRBV30	14	TRBJ1-5
CASSLDRGFYEQYF	TRBV28	14	TRBJ2-7
CASSSWTSGRSEQYF	TRBV28	15	TRBJ2-7
CAISEGTSGRVKNIQYF	TRBV10-3	17	TRBJ2-4
CASSFRENTDTQYF	TRBV7-2	14	TRBJ2-3
CATRQGKDTEAFF	TRBV6-5	13	TRBJ1-1
CASSRTSGRDTQYF	TRBV7-2	14	TRBJ2-3
CASSYGTGLNTGELFF	TRBV6-2/TRBV6-3	16	TRBJ2-2
CASSYSSADTQYF	TRBV6-5	13	TRBJ2-3
CASGPGQMNTEAFF	TRBV12-5	14	TRBJ1-1
CSVALQGTEAFF	TRBV29-1	12	TRBJ1-1
CASSLWLDGYSNEQFF	TRBV5-1	16	TRBJ2-1
CASSELRDRSLNQPQHF	TRBV6-1	17	TRBJ1-5
CASSPLASPLHF	TRBV6-5	12	TRBJ1-6
CASSQGYRGVTDTQYF	TRBV4-3	16	TRBJ2-3
CASSYSGRSANEQFF	TRBV6-5	15	TRBJ2-1
CAISGADSNEQFF	TRBV10-3	13	TRBJ2-1